This T cell receptor (beta chain) was documented in a study of yellow fever vaccine responses in identical twins. Study outcomes and limitations: Reportedly, the T cell response mounted by twins to vaccine seemed partly convergent, partly personalized.

Details on this clonotype: Its antigen is currently unknown.

TCRdb redid the calling of the RT-PCR reads with MiXCR, one entry per CDR3 protein. The sample carries 2,000 to 3,000 distinct CDR3 sequences, 86% recorded once. The TCR comes from a woman between 18 and 29 years old who received the yellow fever vaccine. Source: T cells from blood (PBMCs), unsorted or a sorted subset (not recorded which), taken before or after yellow fever vaccination (not recorded which).

The CDR3 protein is CAISPSGTANFYGYTF. CDR3 DNA: TGTGCCATCAGCCCATCCGGGACAGCGAATTTCTATGGCTACACCTTC. The V gene is TRBV10-3, the J gene TRBJ1-2; 7 bases align to TRBD1. The germline CDR1 and CDR2 sequences are ENHRY and SYGVKD. This CDR3 comprises 16 residues. V trimming: 6 bases; J trimming: 4 bases; junction bases outside the gene matches: 14.